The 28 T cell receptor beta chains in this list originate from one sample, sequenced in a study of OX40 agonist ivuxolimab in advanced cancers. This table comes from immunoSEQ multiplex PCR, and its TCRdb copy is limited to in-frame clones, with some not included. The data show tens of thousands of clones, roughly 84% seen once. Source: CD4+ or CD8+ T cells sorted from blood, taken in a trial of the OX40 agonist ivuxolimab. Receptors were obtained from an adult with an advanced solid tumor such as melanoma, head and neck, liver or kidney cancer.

CDR3 coding DNA: TGTGCCAGCAGCCTAAACAGGTTCGAGCAGTACTTC. It codes for CASSLNRFEQYF. The chain is built from TRBV14 and TRBJ2-7, with D possibly matching TRBD1 (5 bases). Germline V gene lookup returns CDR1 SGHDN and CDR2 FVKESK. The CDR3 contains 12 residues. V was clipped by 4 bases and J by 6 bases, with 10 bases between them.

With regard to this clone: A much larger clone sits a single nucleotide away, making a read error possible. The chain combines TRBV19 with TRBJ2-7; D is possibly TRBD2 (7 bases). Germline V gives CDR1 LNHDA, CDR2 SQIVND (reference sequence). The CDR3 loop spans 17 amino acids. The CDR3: CASSPPGGGRGSYGQYF. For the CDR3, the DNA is TGTGCCAGTAGCCCCCCGGGGGGCGGGAGAGGTTCCTACGGGCAGTACTTC.

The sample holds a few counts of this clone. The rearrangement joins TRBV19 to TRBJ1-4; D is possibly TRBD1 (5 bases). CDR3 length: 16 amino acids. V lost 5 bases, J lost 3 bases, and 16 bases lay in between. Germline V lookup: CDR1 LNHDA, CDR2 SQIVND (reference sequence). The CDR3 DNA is TGTGCCAGTAGTCCGGCCGGGGGAGGCCCTAATGAAAAACTGTTTTTT. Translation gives CASSPAGGGPNEKLFF. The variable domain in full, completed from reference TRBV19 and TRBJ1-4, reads DGGITQSPKYLFRKEGQNVTLSCEQNLNHDAMYWYRQDPGQGLRLIYYSQIVNDFQKGDIAEGYSVSREKKESFPLTVTSAQKNPTAFYLCASSPAGGGPNEKLFFGSGTQLSVL.

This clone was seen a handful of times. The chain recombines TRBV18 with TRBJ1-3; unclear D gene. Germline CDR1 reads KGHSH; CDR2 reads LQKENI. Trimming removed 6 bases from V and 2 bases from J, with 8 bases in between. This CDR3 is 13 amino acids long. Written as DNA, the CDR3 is TGTGCCAGCTCCCCCCTCACTGGAAACACCATATATTTT. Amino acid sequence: CASSPLTGNTIYF.

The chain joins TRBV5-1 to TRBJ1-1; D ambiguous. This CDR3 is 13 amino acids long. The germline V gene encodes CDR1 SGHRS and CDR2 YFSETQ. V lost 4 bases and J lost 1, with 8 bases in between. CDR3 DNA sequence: TGCGCCAGCAGCATATTATCGAACACTGAAGCTTTCTTT. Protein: CASSILSNTEAFF.

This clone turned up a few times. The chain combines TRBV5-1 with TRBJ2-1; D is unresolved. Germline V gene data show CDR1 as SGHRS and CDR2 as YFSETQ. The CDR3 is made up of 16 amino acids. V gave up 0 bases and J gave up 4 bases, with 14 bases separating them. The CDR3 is CASSLGLLGGYNEQFF. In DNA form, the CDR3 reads TGCGCCAGCAGCTTGGGACTCCTAGGTGGGTACAATGAGCAGTTCTTC.

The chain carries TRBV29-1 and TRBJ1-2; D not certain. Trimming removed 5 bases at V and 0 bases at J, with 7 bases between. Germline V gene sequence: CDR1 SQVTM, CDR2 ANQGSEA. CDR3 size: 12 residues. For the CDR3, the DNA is TGCAGCGTTTCTCGGGCTAACTATGGCTACACCTTC. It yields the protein CSVSRANYGYTF.

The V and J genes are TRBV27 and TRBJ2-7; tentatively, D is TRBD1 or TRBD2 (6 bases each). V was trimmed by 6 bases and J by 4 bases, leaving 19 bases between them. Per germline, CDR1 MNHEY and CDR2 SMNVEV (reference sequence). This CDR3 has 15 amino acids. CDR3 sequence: CASRLVGGQGYEQYF. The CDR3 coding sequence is TGTGCCAGCAGACTTGTCGGGGGCCAAGGGTACGAGCAGTACTTC.

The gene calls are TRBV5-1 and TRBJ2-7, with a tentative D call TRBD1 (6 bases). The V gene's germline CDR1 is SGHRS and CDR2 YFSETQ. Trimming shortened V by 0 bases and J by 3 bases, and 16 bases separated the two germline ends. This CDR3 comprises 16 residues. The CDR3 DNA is TGCGCCAGCAGCTTGGAGACAGGTCCCCCAGGCTACGAGCAGTACTTC. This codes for CASSLETGPPGYEQYF.

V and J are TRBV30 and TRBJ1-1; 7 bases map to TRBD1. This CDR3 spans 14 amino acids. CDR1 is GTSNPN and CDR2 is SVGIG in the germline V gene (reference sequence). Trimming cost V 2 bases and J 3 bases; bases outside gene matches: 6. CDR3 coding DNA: TGTGCCTGGAGTCGGGACAGACCGTACACTGAAGCTTTCTTT. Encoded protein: CAWSRDRPYTEAFF.

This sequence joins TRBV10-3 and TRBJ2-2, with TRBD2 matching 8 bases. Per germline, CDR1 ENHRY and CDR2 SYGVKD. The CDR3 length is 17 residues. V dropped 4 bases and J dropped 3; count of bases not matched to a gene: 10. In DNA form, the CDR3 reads TGTGCCATCAGTGTATCGAGCGGGAGAGGGGACACCGGGGAGCTGTTTTTT. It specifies CAISVSSGRGDTGELFF.

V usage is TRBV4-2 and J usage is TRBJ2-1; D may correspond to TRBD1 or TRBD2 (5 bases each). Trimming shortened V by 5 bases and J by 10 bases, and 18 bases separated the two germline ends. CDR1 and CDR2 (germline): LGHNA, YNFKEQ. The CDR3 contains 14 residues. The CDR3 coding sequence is TGTGCCAGCAGCACACCGGGACGGGATGAGGAGCAGTTCTTC. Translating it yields CASSTPGRDEEQFF.

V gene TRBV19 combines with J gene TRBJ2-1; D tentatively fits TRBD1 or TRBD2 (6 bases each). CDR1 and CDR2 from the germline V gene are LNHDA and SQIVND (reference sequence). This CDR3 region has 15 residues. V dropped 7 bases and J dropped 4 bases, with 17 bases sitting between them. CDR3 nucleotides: TGTGCCAGTAAAGGGGGGCAGGGAAATTACAATGAGCAGTTCTTC. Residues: CASKGGQGNYNEQFF.

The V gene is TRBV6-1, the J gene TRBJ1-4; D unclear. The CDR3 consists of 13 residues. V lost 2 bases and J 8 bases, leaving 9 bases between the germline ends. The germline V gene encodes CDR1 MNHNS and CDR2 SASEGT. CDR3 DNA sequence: TGTGCCAGCAGTGAACTTACGGTAGAAAAACTGTTTTTT. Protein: CASSELTVEKLFF.

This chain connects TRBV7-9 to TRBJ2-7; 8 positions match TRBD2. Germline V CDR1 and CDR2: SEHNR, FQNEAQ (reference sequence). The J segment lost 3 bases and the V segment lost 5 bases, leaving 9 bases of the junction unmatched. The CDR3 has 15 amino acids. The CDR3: CASSPGERGIYEQYF. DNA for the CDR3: TGTGCCAGCAGCCCCGGTGAGCGGGGGATCTACGAGCAGTACTTC.

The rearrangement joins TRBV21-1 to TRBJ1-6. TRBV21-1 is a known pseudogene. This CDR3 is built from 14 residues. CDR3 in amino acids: CASSNGSPDSPLHF. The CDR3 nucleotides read TGTGCCAGCAGCAACGGATCCCCCGATTCACCCCTCCACTTT.

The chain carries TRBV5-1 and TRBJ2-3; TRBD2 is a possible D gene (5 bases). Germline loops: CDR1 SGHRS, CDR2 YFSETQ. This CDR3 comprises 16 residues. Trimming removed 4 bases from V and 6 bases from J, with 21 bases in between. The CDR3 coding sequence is TGCGCCAGCAGCGCCTTTGTGGCGGGTGGTTCGGATACGCAGTATTTT. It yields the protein CASSAFVAGGSDTQYF.

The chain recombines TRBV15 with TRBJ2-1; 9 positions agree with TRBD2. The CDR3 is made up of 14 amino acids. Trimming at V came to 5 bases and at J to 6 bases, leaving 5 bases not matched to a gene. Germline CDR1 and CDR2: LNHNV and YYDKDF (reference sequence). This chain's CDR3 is CATSSDSGGNEQFF. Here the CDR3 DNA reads TGTGCCACCAGCTCTGATAGCGGGGGCAATGAGCAGTTCTTC.

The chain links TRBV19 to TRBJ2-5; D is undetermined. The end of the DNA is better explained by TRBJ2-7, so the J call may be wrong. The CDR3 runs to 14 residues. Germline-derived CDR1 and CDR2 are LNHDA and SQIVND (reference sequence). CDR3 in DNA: TGTGCCACTCGTCTGGACCGCAGCTCCTACGAGCAGTACTTC. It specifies CATRLDRSSYEQYF.

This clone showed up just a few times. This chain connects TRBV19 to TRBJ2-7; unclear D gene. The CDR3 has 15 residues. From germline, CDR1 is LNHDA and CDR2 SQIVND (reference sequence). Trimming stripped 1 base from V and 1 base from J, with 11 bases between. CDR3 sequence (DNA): TGTGCCAGTAGTATAGGAACAGTACCATCCTACGAGCAGTACTTC. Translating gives CASSIGTVPSYEQYF.

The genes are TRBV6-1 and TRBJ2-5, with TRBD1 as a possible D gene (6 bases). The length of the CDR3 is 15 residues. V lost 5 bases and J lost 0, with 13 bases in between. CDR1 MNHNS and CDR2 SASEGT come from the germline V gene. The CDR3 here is CASSPGHPYQETQYF. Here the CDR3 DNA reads TGTGCCAGCAGTCCGGGACACCCGTACCAAGAGACCCAGTACTTC.

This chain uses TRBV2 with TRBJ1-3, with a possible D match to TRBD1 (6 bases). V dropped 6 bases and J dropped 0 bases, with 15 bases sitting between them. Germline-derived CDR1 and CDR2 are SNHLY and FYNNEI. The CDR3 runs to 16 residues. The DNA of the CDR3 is TGTGCCAGCAGCGGTGAACAGGGATCCTCTGGAAACACCATATATTTT. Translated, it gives CASSGEQGSSGNTIYF.

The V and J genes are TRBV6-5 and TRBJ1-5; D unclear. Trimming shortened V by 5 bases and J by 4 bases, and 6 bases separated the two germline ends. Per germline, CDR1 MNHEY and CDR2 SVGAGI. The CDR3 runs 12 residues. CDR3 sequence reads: CASSDPNQPQHF. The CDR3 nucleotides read TGTGCCAGCAGTGACCCGAATCAGCCCCAGCATTTT.

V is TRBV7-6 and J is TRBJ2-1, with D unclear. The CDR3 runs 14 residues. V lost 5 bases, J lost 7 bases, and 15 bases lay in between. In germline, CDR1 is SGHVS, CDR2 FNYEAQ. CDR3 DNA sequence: TGTGCCAGCAGCCCCCGGACGGAGTTTAATGAGCAGTTCTTC. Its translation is CASSPRTEFNEQFF.

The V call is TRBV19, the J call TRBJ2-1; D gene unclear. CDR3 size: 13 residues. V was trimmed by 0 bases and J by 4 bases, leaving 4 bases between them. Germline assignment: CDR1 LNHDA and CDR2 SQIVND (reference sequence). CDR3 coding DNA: TGTGCCAGTAGTATAGACAGATACAATGAGCAGTTCTTC. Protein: CASSIDRYNEQFF.

The chain's CDR3 is CASSLDRAGDSTDTQYF. CDR3 DNA: TGTGCCAGCAGCTTAGATCGGGCGGGAGATAGCACAGATACGCAGTATTTT. The J gene is TRBJ2-3, the V gene TRBV7-9; 7 bases are a match to TRBD2. Per the germline V gene, CDR1 is SEHNR and CDR2 is FQNEAQ (reference sequence). The CDR3 runs 17 residues. V dropped 1 base and J dropped 0; count of bases not matched to a gene: 7.

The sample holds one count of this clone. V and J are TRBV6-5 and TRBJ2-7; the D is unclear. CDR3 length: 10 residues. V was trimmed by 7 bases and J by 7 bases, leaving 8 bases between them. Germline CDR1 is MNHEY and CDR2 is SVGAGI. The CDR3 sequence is CASTNREQYF. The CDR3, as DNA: TGTGCCAGCACGAATCGGGAGCAGTACTTC.

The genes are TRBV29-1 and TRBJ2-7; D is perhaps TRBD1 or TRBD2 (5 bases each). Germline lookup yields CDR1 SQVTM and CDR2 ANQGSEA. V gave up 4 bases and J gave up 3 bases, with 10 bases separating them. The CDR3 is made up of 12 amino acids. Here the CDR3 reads CSVGGSRYEQYF. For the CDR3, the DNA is TGCAGCGTTGGGGGGAGCCGCTACGAGCAGTACTTC.